The rows below give T cell receptor beta chains drawn from one sample of a study of PD-1 blockade in classical Hodgkin lymphoma. The data were produced by immunoSEQ multiplex PCR, yet TCRdb's version contains in-frame clones alone and is incomplete. This repertoire shows tens of thousands of clones, roughly 80% found once; its top ten account for about 0.62%. The specimen comprised CD4+ T cells from blood, sampled before the fourth cycle of nivolumab. Receptors were obtained from a human donor with classical Hodgkin lymphoma. Both conserved end residues are part of each CDR3. D genes are given only for firm matches. A row's size may be missing; if present it is once, few, many or a size class.

D	size	V	J	DNA	CDR3
-	-	TRBV6-5	TRBJ1-5	TGTGCCAGCAATCCCGGGGGGGCAATCTATCAGCCCCAGCATTTT	CASNPGGAIYQPQHF
TRBD2	-	TRBV6-1	TRBJ2-1	TGTGCCAGCAGTGAAGAGTGGCGGGGGGCTGAGCAGTTCTTC	CASSEEWRGAEQFF
-	few	TRBV11-1	TRBJ1-6	TGTGCCAGCAGCTTAGGTGCTCGGGGTTATTCACCCCTCCACTTT	CASSLGARGYSPLHF
-	-	TRBV6-1	TRBJ2-1	TGTGCCAGCAAGGTGTTCGGTAATAATGAGCAGTTCTTC	CASKVFGNNEQFF
-	once	TRBV30	TRBJ2-7	TGTGCCTGGGGGGGCCGGTCCTACGAGCAGTACTTC	CAWGGRSYEQYF
TRBD2	-	TRBV7-2	TRBJ2-3	TGTGCCAGCAGCCGTGGGCTAGCGGGGGGGACAGATACGCAGTATTTT	CASSRGLAGGTDTQYF
TRBD1	once	TRBV19	TRBJ2-7	TGTGCCAGTAGGCGGACCCCGGGACAGGGCTACGAGCAGTACTTC	CASRRTPGQGYEQYF
TRBD1	-	TRBV5-1	TRBJ1-4	TGCGCCAGCAGCCAGGGGGGACAGAATGAAAAACTGTTTTTT	CASSQGGQNEKLFF
-	-	TRBV6-5	TRBJ1-1	TGTGCCAGCAGGTCACCGACAGAAATGAACACTGAAGCTTTCTTT	CASRSPTEMNTEAFF
-	-	TRBV5-1	TRBJ2-7	TGCGCCAGCAGCTTGGAGGGTCTAAGCTCCTACGAGCAGTACTTC	CASSLEGLSSYEQYF
TRBD1	-	TRBV30	TRBJ2-7	TGTGCCTGGAGTGTAGCCGGGACAGAGTTCTTTCGTGAGCAGTACTTC	CAWSVAGTEFFREQYF
TRBD1	few	TRBV7-9	TRBJ1-2	TGTGCCAGCAGCGCCGGACAGGGTTATGGCTACACCTTC	CASSAGQGYGYTF
TRBD1	-	TRBV5-1	TRBJ2-5	TGCGCCAGCAGCTCCTTGCAGGCAGGGGGCGACAAAGAGACCCAGTACTTC	CASSSLQAGGDKETQYF
TRBD1	-	TRBV6-5	TRBJ1-2	TGTGCCAGCAGTCGAACCGACAGGGTTGAAGGCTACACCTTC	CASSRTDRVEGYTF
-	-	TRBV12-2	TRBJ1-5	TGTGCAAGTCTACGAATCGGGACAGCCGAAAGCAATCAGCCCCAGCATTTT	CASLRIGTAESNQPQHF
-	-	TRBV5-1	TRBJ1-1	TGCGCCAGCAGCAATGGACAGTTGAACACTGAAGCTTTCTTT	CASSNGQLNTEAFF
-	once	TRBV6-6	TRBJ1-1	TGTGCCAGCAACACGCAGAACAGGAGGAACACTGAAGCTTTCTTT	CASNTQNRRNTEAFF
-	few	TRBV6-1	TRBJ2-7	TGTGCCAGCAGTGACTACGAGCAGTACTTC	CASSDYEQYF
TRBD1	-	TRBV7-9	TRBJ1-1	TGTGCCAGCAGCCACAGGGGGTCGGTCGACACTGAAGCTTTCTTT	CASSHRGSVDTEAFF
TRBD1	-	TRBV4-2	TRBJ2-2	TGTGCCAGCAGCCAAGTGACAGGGGATCCCGGGGAGCTGTTTTTT	CASSQVTGDPGELFF
-	few	TRBV4-1	TRBJ1-1	TGCGCCAGCAGCCAAGCCGTTTTGGTCACTGAAGCTTTCTTT	CASSQAVLVTEAFF
TRBD1	-	TRBV5-1	TRBJ1-2	TGCGCCAGCAGCCGCCCGCAGGGGGCGGAAGGCTACACCTTC	CASSRPQGAEGYTF
-	-	TRBV5-1	TRBJ1-4	TGCGCCAGCAGCTTGGCAGGGACGGGTGGTGAAAAACTGTTTTTT	CASSLAGTGGEKLFF
TRBD2	few	TRBV5-1	TRBJ2-1	TGCGCCAGCAGCACCGACCTAGCGGGGGGGGGCAATGAGCAGTTCTTC	CASSTDLAGGGNEQFF
-	-	TRBV29-1	TRBJ1-2	TGCAGCGTTGAAGATTCAGGCCGGTATGGCTACACCTTC	CSVEDSGRYGYTF
TRBD2	-	TRBV5-1	TRBJ2-5	TGCGCCAGCAGCAGCTGGGGAGGGGAGACCCAGTACTTC	CASSSWGGETQYF
TRBD1	-	TRBV30	TRBJ1-5	TGTGCCTGGAGTGTGGGCAGGGGGTCTCAAATTACGAATCAGCCCCAGCATTTT	CAWSVGRGSQITNQPQHF
-	-	TRBV25-1	TRBJ1-2	TGTGCCAGCAGTGAACTCGCCAGGGCGGGGGGCTACACCTTC	CASSELARAGGYTF
TRBD2	few	TRBV5-4	TRBJ2-1	TGTGCCAGCAGCTCCCCATTGTCTAGCGGGGGGGCCTACAATGAGCAGTTCTTC	CASSSPLSSGGAYNEQFF
-	-	TRBV28	TRBJ1-2	TGTGCCAGCAGCCTCGGGACCCTATATGGCTACACCTTC	CASSLGTLYGYTF
-	-	TRBV5-1	TRBJ2-3	TGCGCCAGCAGCTTGGGGGGTCGCACAGATACGCAGTATTTT	CASSLGGRTDTQYF
TRBD1	-	TRBV2	TRBJ1-4	TGTGCCAGCAGTCTGGACAGGCCTAATGAAAAACTGTTTTTT	CASSLDRPNEKLFF
-	-	TRBV4-2	TRBJ2-7	TGTGCCAGCAGCTTACAGGGGGGGTCCTACGAGCAGTACTTC	CASSLQGGSYEQYF
-	-	TRBV5-1	TRBJ2-5	TGCGCCAGCAGCTTGGCCGGGCCGGATGGAGAGACCCAGTACTTC	CASSLAGPDGETQYF
-	-	TRBV18	TRBJ1-1	TGTGCCAGTTCACCAGGTATTAATGGGGAGGAAGCTTTCTTT	CASSPGINGEEAFF
-	-	TRBV19	TRBJ2-2	TGTGCCAGCACCTTTGGGCAGGGTAGCGGGGAGCTGTTTTTT	CASTFGQGSGELFF
TRBD1	-	TRBV19	TRBJ2-5	TGTGCCAGTAGTGCGTACACTTCAGGGGGAGAGACCCAGTACTTC	CASSAYTSGGETQYF
-	-	TRBV6-5	TRBJ1-2	TGTGCCAGCAGACCACCTGGAACGAAGGGTCATGGCTACACCTTC	CASRPPGTKGHGYTF
TRBD1	-	TRBV6-5	TRBJ1-2	TGTGCCAGCAGAAGGACAGGGGAGGCTAACTATGGCTACACCTTC	CASRRTGEANYGYTF
-	-	TRBV29-1	TRBJ2-3	TGCAGCGTTGGGATAGCGGAGGCTACGCAGTATTTT	CSVGIAEATQYF
TRBD1	-	TRBV5-1	TRBJ1-2	TGCGCCAGCAGCTTGGCTCTGGGACAGGGGGCCCACACCTTC	CASSLALGQGAHTF
TRBD1	-	TRBV2	TRBJ1-6	TGTGCCAGCATTCGACAGGGTCCTCTATCACCCCTCCACTTT	CASIRQGPLSPLHF
-	-	TRBV29-1	TRBJ2-2	TGCAGCGGATCCAGCTACGCGAACACCGGGGAGCTGTTTTTT	CSGSSYANTGELFF
-	-	TRBV7-9	TRBJ2-7	TGTGCCAGCAGCCTATACTCGCGCGGGCCCAGCTCCTACGAGCAGTACTTC	CASSLYSRGPSSYEQYF
TRBD1	-	TRBV7-9	TRBJ2-7	TGTGCCAGCAGCTCCATTCCGGGACAGGGTTCTCTCGAGCAGTACTTC	CASSSIPGQGSLEQYF
-	-	TRBV7-9	TRBJ2-3	TGTGCCACCCTTCCTTTTGCCCTAGGGGGTACCACAGATACGCAGTATTTT	CATLPFALGGTTDTQYF
-	-	TRBV6-1	TRBJ2-5	TGTGCCAGCATTTGGGGGGCAGGGGTGGAAGAGACCCAGTACTTC	CASIWGAGVEETQYF
-	-	TRBV30	TRBJ1-6	TGTGCCTGGAGTGTTGGTAATTCACCCCTCCACTTT	CAWSVGNSPLHF
TRBD2	once	TRBV6-5	TRBJ2-1	TGTGCCAGCAGGAGACTAGCGGGGGCCTACAATGAGCAGTTCTTC	CASRRLAGAYNEQFF
-	-	TRBV4-2	TRBJ2-5	TGTGCCAGCAGCCAAGAGACTTCCAAAGAGACCCAGTACTTC	CASSQETSKETQYF
TRBD1	once	TRBV5-1	TRBJ2-1	TGCGCCAGCAGCTTGGCCGCCGGGACAGGGCCCAATGAGCAGTTCTTC	CASSLAAGTGPNEQFF
-	-	TRBV5-1	TRBJ1-4	TGCGCCAGCAGCTTGACGGGCCCTCCGGGGGAAAAACTGTTTTTT	CASSLTGPPGEKLFF
-	-	TRBV5-1	TRBJ2-2	TGCGCCAGTTCTACAGGGTCCGGGGAGCTGTTTTTT	CASSTGSGELFF